The rows below give T cell receptor beta chains drawn from one sample of a study of cytotoxic CD8 clonotypes in ibrutinib-treated CLL. Sequenced by immunoSEQ multiplex PCR; TCRdb stores in-frame clones only, minus some. The data hold approximately 170,000 clones, with about 88% observed a single time. The sample consisted of PBMCs, taken at disease progression, from a patient treated with ibrutinib. The origin of the receptors is a human donor with chronic lymphocytic leukemia. Both conserved end residues are part of each CDR3. A D gene is named only where the DNA matches it firmly. Clone size is not always given. Where it is, it says once, few, many or a class for expanded clones.

CDR3: CASSFLPTEYYTF
DNA: TGTGCCAGCAGTTTCCTCCCGACAGAGTATTACACCTTC
D: -
J: TRBJ1-2
size: -
V: TRBV27

CDR3: CASSFQQDREGETQYF
DNA: TGCGCCAGCAGCTTCCAACAGGACAGGGAAGGAGAGACCCAGTACTTC
D: TRBD1
J: TRBJ2-5
size: -
V: TRBV5-1

CDR3: CASSPDGDYEQYF
DNA: TGCGCCAGCAGCCCGGATGGCGATTACGAGCAGTACTTC
D: -
J: TRBJ2-7
size: -
V: TRBV5-1

CDR3: CASSKQGALVPEAFF
DNA: TGTGCCAGCAGTAAACAGGGGGCGCTTGTCCCTGAAGCTTTCTTT
D: TRBD1
J: TRBJ1-1
size: -
V: TRBV25-1

CDR3: CAISQGGNNEKLFF
DNA: TGTGCCATCAGCCAAGGGGGAAATAATGAAAAACTGTTTTTT
D: -
J: TRBJ1-4
size: -
V: TRBV10-3

CDR3: CASSFTGQLNTEAFF
DNA: TGCGCCAGCAGCTTTACGGGACAATTGAACACTGAAGCTTTCTTT
D: -
J: TRBJ1-1
size: once
V: TRBV5-1

CDR3: CASSLGGYYGYTF
DNA: TGTGCCAGCAGTTTGGGGGGATACTATGGCTACACCTTC
D: -
J: TRBJ1-2
size: once
V: TRBV28

CDR3: CATLGPGSVYGYTF
DNA: TGTGCCACCCTGGGGCCGGGTTCGGTCTATGGCTACACCTTC
D: -
J: TRBJ1-2
size: few
V: TRBV19

CDR3: CASSAPRSGANVLTF
DNA: TGTGCCAGCAGTGCCCCTCGCTCTGGGGCCAACGTCCTGACTTTC
D: -
J: TRBJ2-6
size: -
V: TRBV25-1

CDR3: CASSEISVNTEAFF
DNA: TGTGCCAGCAGTGAAATATCGGTGAACACTGAAGCTTTCTTT
D: -
J: TRBJ1-1
size: -
V: TRBV25-1

CDR3: CASSIAGGPYEQYF
DNA: TGTGCCAGCAGTATAGCGGGAGGGCCATACGAGCAGTACTTC
D: TRBD2
J: TRBJ2-7
size: -
V: TRBV25-1

CDR3: CSVRDSRTEAFF
DNA: TGCAGCGTGCGGGACAGCAGAACTGAAGCTTTCTTT
D: TRBD1
J: TRBJ1-1
size: -
V: TRBV29-1

CDR3: CASSQDGTETYEQYF
DNA: TGCGCCAGCAGCCAAGATGGGACAGAGACCTACGAGCAGTACTTC
D: TRBD1
J: TRBJ2-7
size: -
V: TRBV4-3